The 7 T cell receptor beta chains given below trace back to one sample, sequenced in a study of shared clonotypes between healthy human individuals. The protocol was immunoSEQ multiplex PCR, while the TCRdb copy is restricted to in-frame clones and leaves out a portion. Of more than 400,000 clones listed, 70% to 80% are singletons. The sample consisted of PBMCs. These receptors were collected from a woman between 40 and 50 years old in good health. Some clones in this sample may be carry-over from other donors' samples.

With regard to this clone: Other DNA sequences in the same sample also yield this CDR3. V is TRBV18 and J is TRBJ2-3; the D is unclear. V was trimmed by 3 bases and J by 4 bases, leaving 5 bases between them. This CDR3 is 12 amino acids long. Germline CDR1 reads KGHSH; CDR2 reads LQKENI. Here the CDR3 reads CASSPSSDTQYF. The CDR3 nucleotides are TGTGCCAGCTCACCCAGTTCAGATACGCAGTATTTT.

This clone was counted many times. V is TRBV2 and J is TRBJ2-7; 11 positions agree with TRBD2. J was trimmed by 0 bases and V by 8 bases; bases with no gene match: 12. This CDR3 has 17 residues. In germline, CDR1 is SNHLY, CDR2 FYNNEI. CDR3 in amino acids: CASASSSGGTSSYEQYF. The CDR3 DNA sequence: TGTGCCAGCGCTTCTTCTAGCGGGGGGACTTCCTCCTACGAGCAGTACTTC.

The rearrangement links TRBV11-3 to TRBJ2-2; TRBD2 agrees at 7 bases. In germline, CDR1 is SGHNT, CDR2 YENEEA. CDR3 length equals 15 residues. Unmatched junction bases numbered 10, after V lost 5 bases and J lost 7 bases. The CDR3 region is CASSPYAGEDGELFF. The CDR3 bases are TGTGCCAGCAGCCCCTATGCGGGGGAGGACGGGGAGCTGTTTTTT.

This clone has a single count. The CDR3 spells CASSQGLRSGEKLFF. In DNA, the CDR3 is TGCGCCAGCAGCCAGGGACTCAGGAGCGGTGAAAAACTGTTTTTT. The chain carries TRBV5-1 and TRBJ1-4; maybe TRBD1 (5 bases). Germline loops: CDR1 SGHRS, CDR2 YFSETQ. V lost 4 bases and J lost 7, with 17 bases in between. The CDR3 loop spans 15 amino acids.

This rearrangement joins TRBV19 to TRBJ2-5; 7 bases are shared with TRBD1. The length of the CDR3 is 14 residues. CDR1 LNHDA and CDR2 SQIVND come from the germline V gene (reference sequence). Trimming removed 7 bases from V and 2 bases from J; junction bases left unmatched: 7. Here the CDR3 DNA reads TGTGCCAGTACCGTGACAGGGTCACAAGAGACCCAGTACTTC. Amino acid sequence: CASTVTGSQETQYF.

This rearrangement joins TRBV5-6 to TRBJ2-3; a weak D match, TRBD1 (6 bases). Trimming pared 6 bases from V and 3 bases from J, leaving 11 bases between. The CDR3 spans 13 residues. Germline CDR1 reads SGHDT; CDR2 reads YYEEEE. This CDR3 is CASTRTETDTQYF. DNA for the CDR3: TGTGCCAGCACACGGACAGAGACAGATACGCAGTATTTT.

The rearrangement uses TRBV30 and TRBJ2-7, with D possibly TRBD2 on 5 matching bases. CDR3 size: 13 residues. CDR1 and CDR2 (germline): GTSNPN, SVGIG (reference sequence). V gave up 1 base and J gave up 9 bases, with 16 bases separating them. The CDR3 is CAWSGTDSRGQYF. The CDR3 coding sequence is TGTGCCTGGAGTGGTACGGACTCCCGCGGGCAGTACTTC.